This TCR beta chain was found in a study of T cell repertoires in cytomegalovirus infection (dated by TCRdb to between 2018 and 2021). About the investigation overall: Because public TCR beta signatures pointed to carriage of CMV infection together with the matching HLA type, the HLA type of each donor mattered for the analysis. Paper-wide results and their limitations: In both this cohort and an independent roughly 350-donor cohort, the cumulative frequency of public TCR beta family members distinguished carriers of CMV infection plus the relevant HLA type. The ex vivo response was dominated by HLA-C-restricted CMV-specific TCR beta clonotypes, which also provided the single most frequent clonotype in two of eight donors.

A distance of 11 bases separates the germline ends of V and J, which lose 2 bases and 2 bases respectively. In the germline V gene, CDR1 corresponds to SGHAT and CDR2 to FQNNGV. Its CDR3 holds 15 amino acids, cysteine through phenylalanine. The only DNA kept is the CDR3, 45 bases in frame from the first base. The reads were generated on an Illumina HiSeq 1500. Through fastp at Q25 and MiXCR, TCRdb rebuilt clones from the public reads, retaining in-frame beta chains. Rows are unified per CDR3 protein, each entry keeping the most common DNA and genes. Across this sample there are under 600,000 distinct CDR3 sequences, with about 17% seen only once. The ten largest clonotypes hold 20% to 30% of the sample. Notes on this clonotype: This receptor's antigen is unknown. Per-base quality was not reported, and no clone a single base away is much larger than it.

This sequence was found in a human donor in good health (CMV status not recorded). Some clones in this sample may be carry-over from other donors' samples. The chain is encoded by TRBV11-2 joined to TRBJ2-3, and the D gene may be TRBD1, 5 bases matching. Sample: CD8+ T cells from PBMCs. Read as DNA, the sequence is TGTGCCAGCAGCTTACAACAGGACCCCACAGATACGCAGTATTTT. Its protein is CASSLQQDPTDTQYF. The entire variable domain, with the stretches around the CDR3 drawn from the reference TRBV11-2 and TRBJ2-3 proteins, is EAGVAQSPRYKIIEKRQSVAFWCNPISGHATLYWYQQILGQGPKLLIQFQNNGVVDDSQLPKDRFSAERLKGVDSTLKIQPAKLEDSAVYLCASSLQQDPTDTQYFGPGTRLTVL.